One sample yielded the 18 T cell receptor beta chains listed below, sequenced in a study of vaccination effects on CD4 cells after COVID-19. Sequenced by immunoSEQ multiplex PCR; TCRdb stores in-frame clones only, minus some. The sample lists about 23,000 clones; about two thirds were seen once. These receptors are not linked to any known antigen. Expansion with viral peptide pools was applied to antigen-specific CD4+ T cells by the ViraFEST assay prior to sequencing. A roughly 10-day culture period preceded the isolation of CD4+ T cells. Recipients of the vaccine had no prior SARS-CoV-2 infection and negative nucleocapsid antibodies. This sample comprised CD4+ T cells from PBMCs cultured with HCoV-NL63 spike peptides, obtained before COVID-19 vaccination. Receptor source: a human donor who received a COVID-19 vaccine.

The sample holds a few counts of this clone. The chain has TRBV18 and TRBJ2-7; 8 nucleotides align to TRBD1. Trimming cost V 6 bases and J 7 bases; bases outside gene matches: 11. In germline, CDR1 is KGHSH, CDR2 LQKENI. There are 14 residues in the CDR3. The CDR3 DNA sequence: TGTGCCAGCTCTCCAGAGGGCCGGGACAGGGAGCAGTACTTC. Its translation: CASSPEGRDREQYF.

This clone was picked up a small number of times. The chain links TRBV27 to TRBJ2-3; D is uncertain. This CDR3 region has 14 residues. Germline values: CDR1 MNHEY, CDR2 SMNVEV (reference sequence). The ends were cut back, 8 bases at V and 2 bases at J, with 14 bases in the middle. The CDR3 DNA reads as TGTGCCAGCTTGCCCGGGCACCCCACAGATACGCAGTATTTT. Translating it yields CASLPGHPTDTQYF.

The chain carries TRBV11-2 and TRBJ2-1, with 8 positions matching TRBD2. The trim removed 5 bases at V and 9 bases at J, leaving 9 bases unmatched. The CDR3 is 14 amino acids. Germline V gene sequence: CDR1 SGHAT, CDR2 FQNNGV. DNA of the CDR3: TGTGCCAGCAGCCATGCCGGGACTAGGAGTGAGCAGTTCTTC. It is translated as CASSHAGTRSEQFF.

The chain employs TRBV5-1 and TRBJ2-7, with no clear D. V was trimmed by 0 bases and J by 0 bases, leaving 10 bases between them. CDR3 length equals 15 residues. Germline V gives CDR1 SGHRS, CDR2 YFSETQ. CDR3 region: CASSLEPSGSYEQYF. The CDR3 DNA follows: TGCGCCAGCAGCTTGGAGCCCTCGGGCTCCTACGAGCAGTACTTC.

The chain is built from TRBV7-2 and TRBJ2-7; 8 nucleotides align to TRBD2. Germline lookup yields CDR1 SGHTA and CDR2 FQGNSA. The length of the CDR3 is 15 residues. Germline trimming cut 1 base from V and 1 base from J; bases unmatched to any gene: 3. The chain's CDR3 is CASSLVERGSYEQYF. As DNA, the CDR3 is TGTGCCAGCAGCTTAGTGGAGCGGGGGTCCTACGAGCAGTACTTC.

The gene calls are TRBV5-1 and TRBJ2-5, with D tentatively TRBD2 (5 bases). CDR1 and CDR2 from the germline V gene are SGHRS and YFSETQ. This CDR3 spans 13 amino acids. Trimming left V 4 bases short and J 4 bases short, with 11 bases between. CDR3 amino acids: CASSPSQLETQYF. CDR3 coding DNA: TGCGCCAGCAGCCCTAGCCAGCTAGAGACCCAGTACTTC.

The chain has TRBV27 and TRBJ1-2; tentatively, D is TRBD1 (6 bases). The CDR3 has 16 residues. V was clipped by 0 bases and J by 3 bases, with 14 bases between them. The germline V gene encodes CDR1 MNHEY and CDR2 SMNVEV (reference sequence). The CDR3 loop reads CASSLSGQTGDYGYTF. CDR3 coding DNA: TGTGCCAGCAGTTTATCTGGACAGACAGGAGACTATGGCTACACCTTC.

The V call is TRBV15, the J call TRBJ1-5; D uncertain. The CDR3 is 16 residues long. V dropped 5 bases and J dropped 4 bases, with 18 bases sitting between them. Germline loops: CDR1 LNHNV, CDR2 YYDKDF (reference sequence). CDR3: CATSPRRAGANQPQHF. CDR3 nucleotides: TGTGCCACCAGCCCTCGCCGCGCAGGTGCAAATCAGCCCCAGCATTTT.

This clone has a handful of counts. The chain has TRBV5-1 and TRBJ1-2; D remains unclear. The CDR3 loop spans 14 amino acids. The germline V and J ends were trimmed by 0 bases and 1 base, with 7 bases remaining between them. The germline V gene encodes CDR1 SGHRS and CDR2 YFSETQ. Here the CDR3 reads CASSLDGLNYGYTF. CDR3 DNA: TGCGCCAGCAGCTTGGACGGTCTTAACTATGGCTACACCTTC.

V usage is TRBV10-1 and J usage is TRBJ1-5, with D maybe TRBD1 (5 bases). V was clipped by 6 bases and J by 2 bases, with 14 bases between them. The CDR3 loop spans 15 amino acids. Per germline, CDR1 WNHNN and CDR2 SYGVQD (reference sequence). CDR3 sequence (DNA): TGCGCCAGCAGCCGGGCCGGGGACGGCAATCAGCCCCAGCATTTT. Protein: CASSRAGDGNQPQHF.

The chain has TRBV10-3 and TRBJ1-6; D possibly corresponds to TRBD1 (5 bases). The germline gives CDR1 ENHRY, CDR2 SYGVKD. CDR3 length equals 15 residues. Trimming took 7 bases from V and 0 from J, leaving 10 bases between them. In DNA form, the CDR3 reads TGTGCCATCAAATTCGACAGCTCCTATAATTCACCCCTCCACTTT. This encodes CAIKFDSSYNSPLHF.

This clone was counted between two and nine times. The chain carries TRBV9 and TRBJ1-2; 7 nucleotides line up with TRBD1. Germline values: CDR1 SGDLS, CDR2 YYNGEE. CDR3 size: 12 residues. V was pared by 3 bases and J by 8 bases, with 4 bases of the junction left unmatched. In DNA form, the CDR3 reads TGTGCCAGCAGCGAACAGGGGAGCGGCTACACCTTC. Its protein is CASSEQGSGYTF.

The genes are TRBV2 and TRBJ1-1, with D perhaps TRBD1 (5 bases). Germline-derived CDR1 and CDR2 are SNHLY and FYNNEI. Between the trimmed V and J ends, which lost 6 bases and 3 bases, there was a span of 8 bases. The CDR3 has 12 residues. Here the CDR3 DNA reads TGTGCCAGCAGCGCAGGGCACACTGAAGCTTTCTTT. Protein: CASSAGHTEAFF.

The DNA for the CDR3 is TGTGCCAGCAGCTTAGCGACCCGAATCTACTATGGCTACACCTTC. Protein sequence: CASSLATRIYYGYTF. V usage is TRBV7-9 and J usage is TRBJ1-2; the D is unclear. Deletions cut 0 bases from V and 3 bases from J, with 11 bases between. The CDR3 is made up of 15 amino acids. CDR1 SEHNR and CDR2 FQNEAQ come from the germline V gene (reference sequence). Drawing the rest from reference TRBV7-9 and TRBJ1-2, the complete variable domain is DTGVSQNPRHKITKRGQNVTFRCDPISEHNRLYWYRQTLGQGPEFLTYFQNEAQLEKSRLLSDRFSAERPKGSFSTLEIQRTEQGDSAMYLCASSLATRIYYGYTFGSGTRLTVV.

This clone was seen only a few times. The genes are TRBV11-2 and TRBJ1-1; D not resolved. CDR3 length equals 14 residues. The V gene's germline CDR1 is SGHAT and CDR2 FQNNGV. Trimming took 3 bases from V and 1 from J, leaving 9 bases between them. CDR3 sequence reads: CASSFGSANTEAFF. The CDR3 bases are TGTGCCAGCAGCTTTGGCTCTGCGAACACTGAAGCTTTCTTT.

The rearrangement uses TRBV13 and TRBJ2-3; no definite D call. The germline V gene encodes CDR1 PRHDT and CDR2 FYEKMQ (reference sequence). CDR3 length: 16 residues. The V end lost 7 bases, the J end lost 6 bases, and 23 bases lay between the germline ends. The CDR3 spells CASNPLVRPFTDTQYF. CDR3 nucleotide sequence: TGTGCCAGCAACCCACTCGTGCGTCCCTTCACTGATACGCAGTATTTT.

This clone appeared once. This chain connects TRBV6-6 to TRBJ1-5, with 8 bases fitting TRBD1. This CDR3 is built from 14 residues. Germline V gives CDR1 MNHNY, CDR2 SVGAGI (reference sequence). V was clipped by 7 bases and J by 7 bases; unmatched bases: 9. CDR3 bases: TGTGCCAGCACCAACAGGGGGGGGCAACAGCCCCAGCATTTT. Translating gives CASTNRGGQQPQHF.

This clone was counted between two and nine times. In nucleotides, the CDR3 is TGCGCCAGCAGCTTGTTTGGAGCTAGCGGCTACAATGAGCAGTTCTTC. This translates into CASSLFGASGYNEQFF. The chain employs TRBV5-1 and TRBJ2-1; 7 bases map to TRBD2. J was trimmed by 3 bases and V by 1 base; bases with no gene match: 7. Looked up from germline, CDR1 is SGHRS and CDR2 is YFSETQ. This CDR3 is built from 16 residues.